The 27 T cell receptor beta chains below were found in one sample sequenced in a study of siplizumab effects on memory and regulatory T cells (dated by TCRdb to between 2018 and 2020). Library creation used the immunoSEQ multiplex PCR assay. Not all clones reach the TCRdb copy of this immuneACCESS table, which keeps in-frame sequences only. Checked studies attribute under half of the gap to unresolved V genes and leave the rest unexplained. The sample profile shows under 85,000 clones; 80% to 90% of them were found once. The top ten clonotypes cover roughly 1.7% of the sample. The sample consisted of Tregs sorted from blood. The receptors shown here come from a human donor in good health.

The chain is built from TRBV7-9 and TRBJ1-2; D gene ambiguous. CDR3 size: 13 residues. The germline V and J ends were trimmed by 5 bases and 7 bases, with 14 bases remaining between them. CDR1 and CDR2 (germline): SEHNR, FQNEAQ (reference sequence). The CDR3 DNA sequence: TGTGCCAGCAGCCCCGGGATGTTGATTGGCTACACCTTC. Protein sequence: CASSPGMLIGYTF.

The chain recombines TRBV6-1 with TRBJ2-7; perhaps TRBD2 as D (6 bases). V gave up 0 bases and J gave up 2 bases, with 14 bases separating them. CDR1 MNHNS and CDR2 SASEGT come from the germline V gene. The CDR3 is 16 residues long. The CDR3 bases are TGTGCCAGCAGTGAAGCCCGTGGGGGGTGGCCCTACGAGCAGTACTTC. Translating it yields CASSEARGGWPYEQYF.

This clone was observed a single time. The V and J genes are TRBV29-1 and TRBJ1-1; TRBD1 aligns across 10 bases. V was pared by 7 bases and J by 0 bases, with 8 bases of the junction left unmatched. Germline CDR1 reads SQVTM; CDR2 reads ANQGSEA. CDR3 length: 15 amino acids. The CDR3 loop reads CSATGTGVMNTEAFF. The CDR3 DNA reads as TGCAGCGCAACCGGGACAGGGGTTATGAACACTGAAGCTTTCTTT.

This chain links TRBV7-2 with TRBJ1-2, with no clear D. The germline V gene has CDR1 SGHTA and CDR2 FQGNSA. V shed 2 bases and J shed 5 bases, with 9 bases lying between them. The CDR3 loop spans 13 amino acids. This CDR3 is CASSLQDGYGYTF. The CDR3 DNA reads as TGTGCCAGCAGCTTACAGGACGGTTATGGCTACACCTTC.

The chain couples TRBV20-1 to TRBJ2-1, with D uncertain. Germline-derived CDR1 and CDR2 are DFQATT and SNEGSKA (reference sequence). V was pared by 6 bases and J by 8 bases, with 11 bases between. The CDR3 runs to 11 residues. This chain's CDR3 is CSASLIHEQFF. DNA of the CDR3: TGCAGTGCGTCTCTCATTCATGAGCAGTTCTTC.

The chain carries TRBV6-7 and TRBJ2-7; perhaps TRBD1 as D (6 bases). TRBV6-7 is designated an ORF whose function remains uncertain. The V end lost 6 bases, the J end lost 5 bases, and 14 bases lay between the germline ends. This CDR3 is built from 13 residues. The CDR3 protein is CASSPTGYHEQYF. As DNA, the CDR3 is TGTGCCAGCAGCCCCACAGGGTACCACGAGCAGTACTTC.

This clone was picked up one time. The chain is built from TRBV9 and TRBJ2-2; 12 bases fit TRBD2. The CDR3 is 16 amino acids. Germline V lookup: CDR1 SGDLS, CDR2 YYNGEE. Trimming removed 0 bases from V and 5 bases from J; junction bases left unmatched: 2. The CDR3 DNA reads TGTGCCAGCAGCGTAGTCGGGACTAGCGGGACCGGGGAGCTGTTTTTT. It translates to CASSVVGTSGTGELFF.

V is TRBV28 and J is TRBJ1-2, with 8 bases identical to TRBD1. The CDR3 is 16 amino acids. Germline-derived CDR1 and CDR2 are MDHEN and SYDVKM. J gave up 6 bases and V 3 bases, and 12 bases lay outside the gene matches. The CDR3 spells CASSFQGAAWGDGYTF. CDR3 coding DNA: TGTGCCAGCAGTTTTCAGGGGGCTGCTTGGGGTGATGGCTACACCTTC.

V gene TRBV29-1 combines with J gene TRBJ2-1, with D hard to call. This CDR3 spans 12 amino acids. Trimming removed 4 bases at V and 4 bases at J, with 8 bases between. Germline V gene sequence: CDR1 SQVTM, CDR2 ANQGSEA. Written as DNA, the CDR3 is TGCAGCGTTGTTCCCCTATACAATGAGCAGTTCTTC. It specifies CSVVPLYNEQFF.

The chain has TRBV2 and TRBJ2-2; 10 bases align to TRBD1. The J segment lost 2 bases and the V segment lost 7 bases, leaving 7 bases of the junction unmatched. The CDR3 runs 16 residues. CDR1 and CDR2 (germline): SNHLY, FYNNEI. The CDR3 DNA is TGTGCCAGCAAAGGGGGGACAGGGGTTAACACCGGGGAGCTGTTTTTT. Amino acid sequence: CASKGGTGVNTGELFF. The full variable domain, rest sourced from reference TRBV2 and TRBJ2-2, is EPEVTQTPSHQVTQMGQEVILRCVPISNHLYFYWYRQILGQKVEFLVSFYNNEISEKSEIFDDQFSVERPDGSNFTLKIRSTKLEDSAMYFCASKGGTGVNTGELFFGEGSRLTVL.

By frequency in the sample, this clone is medium-sized (0.01 to 0.1%). The chain employs TRBV9 and TRBJ2-2; the D is unclear. The CDR3 consists of 13 residues. The germline V and J ends were trimmed by 3 bases and 6 bases, with 9 bases remaining between them. Germline V gene sequence: CDR1 SGDLS, CDR2 YYNGEE. The CDR3 is CASSARHSGELFF. The CDR3 DNA is TGTGCCAGCAGCGCCCGACACTCCGGGGAGCTGTTTTTT.

This clone was seen only a few times. V usage is TRBV28 and J usage is TRBJ2-3, with D hard to call. This CDR3 is built from 12 residues. V lost 4 bases, J lost 6 bases, and 8 bases lay in between. Looked up from germline, CDR1 is MDHEN and CDR2 is SYDVKM. CDR3 nucleotides: TGTGCCAGCAGTTCTACGGCCGATACGCAGTATTTT. As protein: CASSSTADTQYF.

This clone was observed many times. The chain combines TRBV11-3 with TRBJ1-1, with no clear D. V lost 5 bases, J lost 0 bases, and 4 bases lay in between. CDR3 length equals 12 residues. The germline gives CDR1 SGHNT, CDR2 YENEEA. CDR3 in amino acids: CASSGVNTEAFF. The CDR3, as DNA: TGTGCCAGCAGCGGGGTGAACACTGAAGCTTTCTTT.

V gene TRBV6-1 combines with J gene TRBJ2-7; 8 nucleotides line up with TRBD2. The CDR3 is 14 amino acids. After removal of 8 bases from V and 0 bases from J, the junction contained 6 bases not matched to a gene. Germline assignment: CDR1 MNHNS and CDR2 SASEGT. The CDR3 loop reads CASLGGGLSYEQYF. The CDR3, as DNA: TGTGCCAGCTTGGGCGGGGGGCTCTCCTACGAGCAGTACTTC.

The chain links TRBV7-9 to TRBJ1-4; no reliable D call. The germline V and J ends were trimmed by 3 bases and 8 bases, with 7 bases remaining between them. The CDR3 has 12 amino acids. CDR1 and CDR2 from the germline V gene are SEHNR and FQNEAQ (reference sequence). CDR3 nucleotides: TGTGCCAGCAGCTTGACGGAGGAAAAACTGTTTTTT. Amino acids: CASSLTEEKLFF. The variable domain in full, with the rest retrieved from reference TRBV7-9 and TRBJ1-4, is DTGVSQNPRHKITKRGQNVTFRCDPISEHNRLYWYRQTLGQGPEFLTYFQNEAQLEKSRLLSDRFSAERPKGSFSTLEIQRTEQGDSAMYLCASSLTEEKLFFGSGTQLSVL.

The CDR3 reads CASSLRGSNEKLFF. The CDR3 DNA sequence: TGTGCCAGCAGCTTACGAGGGAGTAATGAAAAACTGTTTTTT. The V and J genes are TRBV5-4 and TRBJ1-4; D not certain. V was cut by 2 bases and J by 4 bases, with 9 bases left in between. Germline V CDR1 and CDR2: SGHNT, YYREEE (reference sequence). The CDR3 spans 14 residues.

The rearrangement links TRBV6-5 to TRBJ2-7; D is possibly TRBD1 (6 bases). CDR3 length: 12 residues. The V end was cut by 5 bases, the J end by 4 bases, with 9 bases between. The V gene's germline CDR1 is MNHEY and CDR2 SVGAGI. CDR3 amino acids: CASSRRGYEQYF. The CDR3 DNA reads TGTGCCAGCAGTCGAAGGGGGTACGAGCAGTACTTC.

This clone was seen once. The V call is TRBV6-1, the J call TRBJ1-2, with a tentative D call TRBD1 (6 bases). Germline V gene sequence: CDR1 MNHNS, CDR2 SASEGT. The CDR3 length is 15 residues. V was cut by 5 bases and J by 4 bases, with 17 bases left in between. The CDR3, as DNA: TGTGCCAGCAGTCCCAGGGGCCGTCCTAGCTATGGCTACACCTTC. Translation gives CASSPRGRPSYGYTF.

V is TRBV7-8 and J is TRBJ1-1, with 7 bases matching TRBD1. There are 14 residues in the CDR3. Germline trimming cut 5 bases from V and 1 base from J; bases unmatched to any gene: 4. CDR1 and CDR2 (germline): SGHVS, FQNEAQ. The CDR3 reads CASSLTGRNTEAFF. CDR3 DNA: TGTGCCAGCAGCCTGACAGGGCGGAACACTGAAGCTTTCTTT. Combining the CDR3 with reference TRBV7-8 and TRBJ1-1 gives the whole variable domain GAGVSQSPRYKVAKRGQDVALRCDPISGHVSLFWYQQALGQGPEFLTYFQNEAQLDKSGLPSDRFFAERPEGSVSTLKIQRTQQEDSAVYLCASSLTGRNTEAFFGQGTRLTVV.

This clone was seen a single time. The junction and the germline gene differ at one end; a read error may be behind it. This chain uses TRBV7-7 with TRBJ2-5; TRBD2 matches at 8 bases. The CDR3 sequence is 14 residues long. In germline, CDR1 is SSHAT, CDR2 FNYEAQ (reference sequence). The CDR3 region has the DNA TGTGCTAGCAGCTTAGCGGGGCGGAAAGAGACCCAGTACTTC. It is translated as CASSLAGRKETQYF.

This clone was seen once. The chain is built from TRBV5-8 and TRBJ2-4; no clear D gene. Germline V CDR1 and CDR2: SGHTS, YDEGEE. V was shortened by 0 bases and J by 7 bases, with 14 bases between the two germline ends. The CDR3 length is 15 residues. The DNA of the CDR3 is TGTGCCAGCAGCTTGGAAGGCGACCGTCTGAACATTCAGTACTTC. Translation: CASSLEGDRLNIQYF.

The chain couples TRBV18 to TRBJ2-5; 8 bases are a match to TRBD1. V dropped 4 bases and J dropped 7; count of bases not matched to a gene: 8. Looked up from germline, CDR1 is KGHSH and CDR2 is LQKENI. The CDR3 extends over 14 amino acids. This CDR3 is CASSRTGTYWTQYF. CDR3 coding DNA: TGTGCCAGCTCACGGACAGGGACGTATTGGACCCAGTACTTC.

This clone was observed a single time. The chain recombines TRBV19 with TRBJ1-2, with D unclear. Germline CDR1 and CDR2: LNHDA and SQIVND (reference sequence). The CDR3 has 16 amino acids. Trimming took off 2 bases at V and 5 bases at J, with 18 bases between the two ends. CDR3 loop: CASSIRQMHSQYGYTF. For the CDR3, the DNA is TGTGCCAGTAGTATAAGGCAGATGCATTCCCAATATGGCTACACCTTC.

The rearrangement joins TRBV2 to TRBJ1-4; 7 nucleotides line up with TRBD1. Trimming at V came to 4 bases and at J to 3 bases, leaving 5 bases not matched to a gene. Germline assignment: CDR1 SNHLY and CDR2 FYNNEI. The CDR3 runs 15 residues. The CDR3 loop is CASSGQGRANEKLFF. As DNA, the CDR3 is TGTGCCAGCAGTGGACAGGGTAGAGCTAATGAAAAACTGTTTTTT.

The rearrangement uses TRBV7-2 and TRBJ2-1, with 9 bases fitting TRBD2. The V gene's germline CDR1 is SGHTA and CDR2 FQGNSA. V shed 1 base and J 6 bases; nucleotides not matched to a gene: 4. This CDR3 region has 15 residues. In DNA form, the CDR3 reads TGTGCCAGCAGCTTAGTTAGCGGGAGTTTCAATGAGCAGTTCTTC. This gives the protein CASSLVSGSFNEQFF. The full variable domain, completed using reference TRBV7-2 and TRBJ2-1, is GAGVSQSPSNKVTEKGKDVELRCDPISGHTALYWYRQSLGQGLEFLIYFQGNSAPDKSGLPSDRFSAERTGGSVSTLTIQRTQQEDSAVYLCASSLVSGSFNEQFFGPGTRLTVL.

The chain links TRBV15 to TRBJ2-3; D not resolved. Germline CDR1 reads LNHNV; CDR2 reads YYDKDF (reference sequence). This CDR3 comprises 14 residues. V was trimmed by 4 bases and J by 4 bases, leaving 12 bases between them. The CDR3 here is CATSKESGADTQYF. CDR3 coding DNA: TGTGCCACCAGCAAAGAAAGTGGGGCAGATACGCAGTATTTT. Combining the CDR3 with reference TRBV15 and TRBJ2-3 gives the whole variable domain DAMVIQNPRYQVTQFGKPVTLSCSQTLNHNVMYWYQQKSSQAPKLLFHYYDKDFNNEADTPDNFQSRRPNTSFCFLDIRSPGLGDTAMYLCATSKESGADTQYFGPGTRLTVL.

The rearrangement links TRBV20-1 to TRBJ2-7; D gene uncertain. Germline CDR1 DFQATT, CDR2 SNEGSKA (reference sequence). This CDR3 is 11 amino acids long. The germline V and J ends were trimmed by 8 bases and 4 bases, with 12 bases remaining between them. This CDR3 reads CSTQGTYEQYF. As DNA, the CDR3 is TGCAGTACGCAAGGAACGTACGAGCAGTACTTC.